The next 9 T cell receptor beta chains were all read from a single sample in a study of control samples from healthy donors and cancer patients. TCRdb's table, derived via immunoSEQ multiplex PCR, lists solely in-frame clones and lacks some. The sample comprises 94,000 or so clones, about 88% of which are singletons, and around 35% rests with the top ten. The sample was PBMCs. The origin of the receptors is an older man with lung cancer.

Of note for this clone: Different DNA sequences within this sample yield the same CDR3. This chain uses TRBV5-1 with TRBJ1-1, with D uncertain. Per the germline V gene, CDR1 is SGHRS and CDR2 is YFSETQ. The CDR3 loop spans 11 amino acids. V dropped 4 bases and J dropped 3 bases, with 4 bases sitting between them. This CDR3 reads CASSLDTEAFF. The DNA of the CDR3 is TGCGCCAGCAGCCTGGACACTGAAGCTTTCTTT. The full variable domain, in which reference TRBV5-1 and TRBJ1-1 provide the parts outside the CDR3, is KAGVTQTPRYLIKTRGQQVTLSCSPISGHRSVSWYQQTPGQGLQFLFEYFSETQRNKGNFPGRFSGRQFSNSRSEMNVSTLELGDSALYLCASSLDTEAFFGQGTRLTVV.

The rearrangement uses TRBV29-1 and TRBJ2-2, with 10 bases lining up with TRBD1. V lost 7 bases, J lost 5 bases, and 10 bases stayed unmatched. The CDR3 sequence is 15 residues long. Per germline, CDR1 SQVTM and CDR2 ANQGSEA. The CDR3 DNA follows: TGCAGCGCCGAAAGGGACAGGGGCCGTACCGGGGAGCTGTTTTTT. It encodes CSAERDRGRTGELFF.

V usage is TRBV2 and J usage is TRBJ1-5; D remains unclear. The CDR3 has 14 residues. Between the trimmed V and J ends, which lost 7 bases and 3 bases, there was a span of 13 bases. The V gene's germline CDR1 is SNHLY and CDR2 FYNNEI. CDR3 in amino acids: CASMPGIFNQPQHF. In DNA, the CDR3 is TGTGCCAGCATGCCGGGGATCTTCAATCAGCCCCAGCATTTT. Looking up the rest from reference TRBV2 and TRBJ1-5 gives the full variable domain: EPEVTQTPSHQVTQMGQEVILRCVPISNHLYFYWYRQILGQKVEFLVSFYNNEISEKSEIFDDQFSVERPDGSNFTLKIRSTKLEDSAMYFCASMPGIFNQPQHFGDGTRLSIL.

This clone showed up just a few times. The V gene is TRBV29-1, the J gene TRBJ2-3; D ambiguous. The V and J ends lost 2 bases and 0 bases respectively, with 3 bases between them. CDR3 length: 12 residues. CDR1 and CDR2 from the germline V gene are SQVTM and ANQGSEA. The CDR3 reads CSVEYSTDTQYF. As DNA, the CDR3 is TGCAGCGTTGAATACAGCACAGATACGCAGTATTTT.

The V call is TRBV9, the J call TRBJ1-1; 9 positions match TRBD1. The CDR3 is 16 residues long. Germline CDR1 reads SGDLS; CDR2 reads YYNGEE. With V trimmed by 2 bases and J by 2 bases, 7 bases remained unmatched. CDR3 region: CASSVGTGMENTEAFF. CDR3 nucleotide sequence: TGTGCCAGCAGCGTTGGGACAGGGATGGAAAACACTGAAGCTTTCTTT.

Details on this clone: The junction shows a germline mismatch at one end, possibly a read error. The V and J genes are TRBV18 and TRBJ2-7; 7 nucleotides align to TRBD1. The CDR3 sequence is 16 residues long. Germline CDR1 is KGHSH and CDR2 is LQKENI. CDR3 loop: CASSSERTGVSSEQYF. The CDR3 DNA is TGTGCCAGCTCAAGCGAGAGAACAGGGGTTTCCTCCGAGCAGTACTTC.

The chain joins TRBV5-5 to TRBJ2-1; 9 bases line up with TRBD1. The CDR3 has 15 residues. CDR1 and CDR2 from the germline V gene are SGHKS and YYEKEE (reference sequence). Unmatched junction bases numbered 5, after V lost 4 bases and J lost 3 bases. The CDR3 nucleotides are TGTGCCAGCAGCCTCCGGGACAGGGACTACAATGAGCAGTTCTTC. Protein sequence: CASSLRDRDYNEQFF.

The CDR3 DNA follows: TGTGCCAGCTCGTCCCCTGGGGCTGGCGGTGAAGCTTTCTTT. Protein product: CASSSPGAGGEAFF. The V gene is TRBV18, the J gene TRBJ1-1; weak D call: TRBD1 (5 bases). Germline V CDR1 and CDR2: KGHSH, LQKENI. The CDR3 is made up of 14 amino acids. V shed 6 bases and J shed 7 bases, with 18 bases lying between them.

The chain recombines TRBV2 with TRBJ2-5; D gene unclear. Germline loops: CDR1 SNHLY, CDR2 FYNNEI. The V gene lost 7 bases and the J gene lost 4 bases, with 22 bases spanning the gap. The CDR3 length is 16 residues. CDR3 nucleotides: TGTGCCAGCACCCCCCCTGTCCCTCGAATGGGAGAGACCCAGTACTTC. Its protein product is CASTPPVPRMGETQYF.